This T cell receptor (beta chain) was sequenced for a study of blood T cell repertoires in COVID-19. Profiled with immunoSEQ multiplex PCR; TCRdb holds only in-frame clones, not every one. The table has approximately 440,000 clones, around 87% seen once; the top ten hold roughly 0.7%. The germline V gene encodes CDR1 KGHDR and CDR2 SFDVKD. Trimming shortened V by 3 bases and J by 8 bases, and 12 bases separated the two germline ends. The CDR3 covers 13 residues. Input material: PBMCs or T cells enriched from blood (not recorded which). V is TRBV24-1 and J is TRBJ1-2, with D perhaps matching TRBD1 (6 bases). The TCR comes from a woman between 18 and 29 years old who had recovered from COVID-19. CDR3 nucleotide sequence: TGTGCCACCAGTGATCCCGGACAGAGGGGCTACACCTTC. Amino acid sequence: CATSDPGQRGYTF.